Listed below are T cell receptor beta chains from one sample, sequenced in a study of resident and recirculating memory T cells in vitiligo. Only in-frame clones appear in the TCRdb table, and some are missing; sequencing was by immunoSEQ multiplex PCR. Of tens of thousands of clones in the sample, about 91% were seen once. Sample: blood. All receptors come from a male donor with vitiligo. Both conserved end residues are part of each CDR3. The D gene is left open where the match is weak. Clone size is not always given. Where it is, it says once, few, many or a class for expanded clones.

CDR3 protein	CDR3 DNA	J gene	D gene	V gene	clone size
CASSPSASGTPDTQYF	TGTGCCAGCAGCCCATCAGCTAGCGGGACCCCAGATACGCAGTATTTT	TRBJ2-3	TRBD2	TRBV7-3	.
CASSSLDRNRYEQYF	TGTGCCAGCAGCTCTTTGGACAGAAACCGGTACGAGCAGTACTTC	TRBJ2-7	.	TRBV13	.
CASSSHAVTGNTIYF	TGTGCCAGCAGCTCACACGCGGTAACTGGAAACACCATATATTTT	TRBJ1-3	.	TRBV7-2	few
CASSITLLAQETQYF	TGTGCCAGTAGTATAACCCTGCTAGCTCAAGAGACCCAGTACTTC	TRBJ2-5	.	TRBV19	.
CASSQELAGLLSYEQYF	TGCGCCAGCAGCCAAGAACTAGCGGGACTTCTCTCCTACGAGCAGTACTTC	TRBJ2-7	TRBD2	TRBV4-3	.
CASSPRWDTTVYEQYF	TGCGCCAGCAGCCCCCGGTGGGACACAACAGTCTACGAGCAGTACTTC	TRBJ2-7	.	TRBV4-1	.
CASGSQPTGYGYTF	TGTGCTAGTGGTTCCCAGCCTACGGGCTATGGCTACACCTTC	TRBJ1-2	.	TRBV12-5	.
CASSTLWTGPNYGYTF	TGTGCCAGCTCAACTCTCTGGACAGGGCCTAACTATGGCTACACCTTC	TRBJ1-2	TRBD1	TRBV18	.
CASRRSREMGNEQFF	TGTGCCAGCAGGCGGTCGCGGGAGATGGGCAATGAGCAGTTCTTC	TRBJ2-1	TRBD2	TRBV7-2	once
CASSLSFRGGNNYGYTF	TGTGCCAGCAGCTTAAGTTTTCGTGGGGGGAATAACTATGGCTACACCTTC	TRBJ1-2	.	TRBV7-7	.
CASSARESKEQYF	TGTGCCAGCAGCGCCCGGGAAAGCAAGGAGCAGTACTTC	TRBJ2-7	.	TRBV7-8	once
CASSQGEVAYNEQFF	TGCGCCAGCAGTCAGGGGGAGGTGGCCTACAATGAGCAGTTCTTC	TRBJ2-1	.	TRBV5-1	.
CASSSGGGDSYEQYF	TGCGCCAGCAGCTCAGGAGGGGGGGATTCCTACGAGCAGTACTTC	TRBJ2-7	.	TRBV5-1	.
CASSYQGATTGELFF	TGTGCCAGCAGTTACCAGGGGGCGACTACCGGGGAGCTGTTTTTT	TRBJ2-2	TRBD1	TRBV6-5	.
CASQSGANQKYNEQFF	TGTGCCAGCCAAAGTGGAGCGAACCAAAAATACAATGAGCAGTTCTTC	TRBJ2-1	.	TRBV9	.
CASRGGASYNEQFF	TGTGCCAGTAGGGGGGGTGCCTCCTACAATGAGCAGTTCTTC	TRBJ2-1	.	TRBV19	.
CASTGGGELGREQFF	TGTGCCAGCACCGGTGGGGGGGAGCTGGGGAGAGAGCAGTTCTTC	TRBJ2-1	TRBD2	TRBV18	.
CAWSVGASSGRQETQYF	TGTGCCTGGAGCGTAGGGGCGAGTAGCGGGCGGCAAGAGACCCAGTACTTC	TRBJ2-5	TRBD2	TRBV30	.
CASSSSGTGLYEQYF	TGTGCCAGCAGTTCTTCCGGGACAGGGCTCTACGAGCAGTACTTC	TRBJ2-7	TRBD1	TRBV28	.
CASSYGSSVNEQFF	TGTGCCAGCAGTTACGGGTCCAGCGTTAATGAGCAGTTCTTC	TRBJ2-1	.	TRBV6-5	.
CASSLLVTGELFF	TGTGCCAGCAGTTTGTTAGTAACCGGGGAGCTGTTTTTT	TRBJ2-2	.	TRBV27	.
CASSLIGGLAKNIQYF	TGTGCCAGCAGTTTAATAGGGGGCCTAGCCAAAAACATTCAGTACTTC	TRBJ2-4	TRBD1	TRBV27	.
CASTEAPAEPYNEQFF	TGTGCCAGTACCGAGGCGCCAGCGGAGCCCTACAATGAGCAGTTCTTC	TRBJ2-1	.	TRBV19	few
CASGIIPQTYQETQYF	TGTGCCAGCGGTATAATTCCCCAAACTTACCAAGAGACCCAGTACTTC	TRBJ2-5	.	TRBV21-1	.
CASSGIRGRRRNQPQHF	TGTGCCAGCAGCGGCATTAGGGGGCGCCGAAGGAATCAGCCCCAGCATTTT	TRBJ1-5	TRBD1	TRBV11-2	.
CASSPRKRGTEAFF	TGCGCCAGCAGCCCTAGGAAGAGGGGGACTGAAGCTTTCTTT	TRBJ1-1	.	TRBV5-1	.
CASSTRTSGTDTQYF	TGTGCCAGCAGCACCCGGACTAGCGGCACAGATACGCAGTATTTT	TRBJ2-3	TRBD2	TRBV7-2	.
CASSLWGVTGTSGTYEQYF	TGTGCCAGCAGTTTATGGGGGGTGACCGGGACTAGCGGGACCTACGAGCAGTACTTC	TRBJ2-7	TRBD2	TRBV28	.
CASSFSDSYYNEQFF	TGCGCCAGCAGCTTCTCAGACTCCTACTACAATGAGCAGTTCTTC	TRBJ2-1	.	TRBV5-1	.
CASSARDYTEAFF	TGTGCCAGCAGCGCTAGAGATTACACTGAAGCTTTCTTT	TRBJ1-1	.	TRBV5-6	.
CASSLEQGVKTGELFF	TGTGCCAGCAGCTTAGAACAGGGGGTAAAAACCGGGGAGCTGTTTTTT	TRBJ2-2	TRBD1	TRBV13	.
CASSSGAYNEQFF	TGTGCCAGCAGTTCAGGGGCCTACAATGAGCAGTTCTTC	TRBJ2-1	.	TRBV28	.
CASSPRGDIPSSGNTIYF	TGCGCCAGCAGCCCCAGGGGGGATATTCCCAGCTCTGGAAACACCATATATTTT	TRBJ1-3	TRBD1	TRBV4-1	once
CASSPQVGQGGDIQYF	TGTGCCAGCAGCCCCCAAGTAGGACAGGGGGGGGACATTCAGTACTTC	TRBJ2-4	TRBD1	TRBV9	.
CASSVSPGQGAETQYF	TGTGCCAGCAGCGTAAGCCCGGGACAGGGGGCGGAGACCCAGTACTTC	TRBJ2-5	TRBD1	TRBV9	.
CASSWTSGSDETQYF	TGTGCCAGCAGCTGGACTAGCGGGAGCGATGAGACCCAGTACTTC	TRBJ2-5	TRBD2	TRBV7-7	.
CASRQGYQPQHF	TGTGCCAGCCGACAGGGGTATCAGCCCCAGCATTTT	TRBJ1-5	TRBD1	TRBV28	.
CASSQDLDGPQHF	TGTGCCAGCAGCCAAGATCTAGACGGGCCCCAGCATTTT	TRBJ1-5	.	TRBV14	.
CASSWGGRRSYEQYF	TGCGCCAGCTCCTGGGGGGGCAGGAGGTCCTACGAGCAGTACTTC	TRBJ2-7	.	TRBV5-1	.
CASSPRDRPHTEAFF	TGTGCCAGCAGCCCCCGGGACAGGCCGCACACTGAAGCTTTCTTT	TRBJ1-1	TRBD1	TRBV7-9	.
CASSVAAGQETQYF	TGTGCCAGCAGCGTAGCGGCGGGGCAAGAGACCCAGTACTTC	TRBJ2-5	.	TRBV9	.
CASSNRQGGTDTQYF	TGTGCCAGCAGCAACAGACAGGGGGGCACAGATACGCAGTATTTT	TRBJ2-3	TRBD1	TRBV7-2	few
CASRVQGSNQPQHF	TGTGCCAGCAGAGTACAGGGTAGCAATCAGCCCCAGCATTTT	TRBJ1-5	.	TRBV28	.
CAISESWPSDTQYF	TGTGCCATCAGTGAGTCCTGGCCGTCAGATACGCAGTATTTT	TRBJ2-3	.	TRBV10-3	.
CASRYPGQGYEQYF	TGTGCCAGCAGATACCCGGGACAGGGGTACGAGCAGTACTTC	TRBJ2-7	TRBD1	TRBV28	.
CAWSVMGRGRTGELFF	TGTGCCTGGAGTGTAATGGGGAGGGGAAGAACCGGGGAGCTGTTTTTT	TRBJ2-2	TRBD2	TRBV30	once
CASSLSTEVPYEQYF	TGCGCCAGCAGCTTGAGCACCGAGGTCCCCTACGAGCAGTACTTC	TRBJ2-7	.	TRBV5-1	.